This T cell receptor (beta chain) was identified in a study of cytomegalovirus exposure and HLA in healthy donors (dated by TCRdb to between 2016 and 2019). Study-level background: In an earlier analysis of 587 of the donors, less than 350 Gb of sequence data and 90 million to 130 million unique TCR beta sequences from 150 million to 200 million T cells were reported. Among the roughly 410 genotyped donors, around 81% belonged to the genetic ancestry cluster associated with self-reported Caucasian donors. In a later genetic analysis, genome-wide SNP genotypes for about three fifths of the 666 donors were used, and that subset was treated as a discovery cohort. To decide whether each TCR beta V gene segment behaved as functional or pseudogenic, an earlier analysis of some 600 of the donors relied on high-throughput TCR beta sequencing. The number of donors typed differed by locus, with roughly 629-640 for A, B, C, DRB1 and DQB1, around 520 for DQA1, about 610 for DPA1, and approximately 470 for DPB1. Donor age, sex, ethnicity and CMV serostatus were collected together with the repertoire data. Class I and class II HLA loci were covered by the typing at four-digit resolution. A handful of DR-DQ haplotypes were handled as single units for association and clustering because linkage in the cohort was strong. Every discovery cohort repertoire had been produced on one sequencing platform. Roughly 300 gigabases of sequencing data and around 85 million unique TCR sequences made up an early release that covered 640 HLA-typed donors. In addition to the first cohort of 650 to 800 subjects, a separate validation cohort of some 120 different subjects was used. The study profiled the T cell repertoires of some 610 subjects by immunosequencing and related them to cytomegalovirus serostatus. To predict cytomegalovirus infection status, the study combined high-throughput TCR immunosequencing, statistical association of individual TCRs with disease status, and machine learning. The aim of the study was to test whether cataloging public T cell receptors could identify signatures of past pathogen exposure. To study patterns of TCR occurrence, a later analysis re-analyzed previously published TCR beta repertoires from 650 to 750 donors and added high-resolution HLA genotyping. Among roughly 400 genotyped donors of the cohort, an average of around 240,000 unique TCR beta nucleotide sequences was sequenced per donor, of which about 18% were non-productive. Rather than using new phenotypic data, the later analysis identified candidate immune exposures from TCR beta sequences and from how often those sequences occurred across donors. General conclusions and limits of the study: According to a later analysis, most CMV-associated TCR beta chains appeared to be HLA-restricted, and the HLA associations seemed to be driven largely by CMV exposure. In a later analysis, 15,000 to 20,000 TCR beta sequences were associated with specific HLA alleles at a false discovery rate of 0.05. According to a later genetic analysis, donors in an Asian-associated ancestry cluster had fewer N-insertions in productive TCRs than the roughly 700-donor mean. According to a later analysis, TCR association rates differed among HLA loci, with DRB1 alleles showing the most associated TCRs and HLA-C alleles showing the fewest. In a later analysis, HLA-associated TCR beta chains were found to be more clonally expanded and to have lower generation probabilities than equally common non-associated chains. Only TCR beta chains were sequenced in this cohort, and the absence of alpha or paired-chain data limited detectable features. A further reported finding was that TCR beta sequences accurately predicted the HLA-A and HLA-B alleles for most subjects in the first cohort. In an earlier analysis of under 600 of the donors, most TCR beta V segments were observed in productive rearrangements about 87% or about 30% of the time, broadly matching IMGT annotations. Most TCR sequences were observed very rarely across donors, whereas some public TCRs were present in many individuals. A group of highly shared sequence variants was considered likely to be a technical artifact of the sequencing pipeline. The study gave a list of about 170 TCR beta chains associated with cytomegalovirus. Assigning TCR associations to individual alleles was difficult when HLA alleles, especially DR and DQ, strongly co-occurred. A later analysis reported that several top co-occurrence clusters appeared linked to parvovirus B19, influenza, CMV and Epstein-Barr virus. The presence/absence analyses assumed that sequencing depth was roughly uniform across donors, and that assumption may not be true. Cytomegalovirus status was reported to be diagnosed by the classifier with high specificity and sensitivity in both the original and validation cohorts. A few of the identified cytomegalovirus-associated TCR beta chains were confirmed in vitro to be specific for cytomegalovirus antigens. The authors suggested that the approach could potentially be extended to other disease states and immunological phenotypes. Linkage disequilibrium might explain the correlated functional status among segregating V segments, but an unknown experimental factor could not be excluded. Because counts were too low, about 15 rarely observed V segments, including chromosome 9 orphons, were left out of the earlier analysis of 587 of the donors. A later genetic analysis associated a missense DCLRE1C variant with V-gene and J-gene trimming of TCR beta chains, and an independent cohort replicated the association. The only immune exposure information available for the cohort was CMV serostatus. HLA typing was unavailable for some donors at each locus, so association tests used only the typed subset.

Libraries were prepared through the immunoSEQ multiplex PCR assay. The multiplex PCR relied on a mix of 60 forward primers for TCR Vbeta segments and 13 reverse primers for TCR Jbeta segments. The CDR3 region of rearranged TCR beta genes was amplified from genomic DNA by a multiplex PCR assay. The Illumina HiSeq System was used to sequence the amplified TCR beta libraries as 87-base-pair reads. In the source study's methods: In a later analysis, tens of millions of unique TCR beta chains were counted across the roughly 610 repertoires, and roughly 11 million of these chains were shared by at least two donors. A nearest-neighbor algorithm error-corrected the raw reads and collapsed the reads into unique sequences, merging closely related sequences to remove PCR and sequencing errors. V, D and J gene segments were assigned by aligning CDR3 sequences to IMGT reference sequences. For a sequence to be retained, a match of at least six nucleotides was required to both a V gene segment and a J gene segment. A rearrangement counted as productive if the CDR3 had no stop codons and remained in frame with V and J, and every other rearrangement counted as non-productive. Following IMGT convention, CDR3 was defined as the stretch from the second conserved V-encoded cysteine up to the conserved J-encoded phenylalanine. In an earlier analysis of more than 550 of the donors, sequences lacking an unambiguous match to a single V gene segment were excluded. In an earlier analysis of approximately 590 of the donors, a V segment was called functional when productive rearrangements were above 56.7%, and segregating when the standard deviation between donors exceeded 5%. A statistical classification framework was developed to diagnose cytomegalovirus status using the catalog of TCR beta chain sequences. In a later analysis, TCR nucleotide sequences were compared against IMGT/GENE-DB human TR gene sequences so that V and J genes could be assigned. The TCRdist pipeline was used in a later analysis to assign CDR3 sequences and most-parsimonious VDJ recombination scenarios. In a later analysis, each TCR beta chain was defined by its CDR3 amino acid sequence together with its V-gene family, and reads without a unique V-gene family were excluded. In a later analysis, around 600 highly shared, low-generation-probability nucleotide sequences were removed to address suspected cross-contamination and a sequencing artifact. In a later analysis, a clonal expansion index for each public chain was calculated from normalized within-repertoire ranks of inferred template counts. Generation probabilities in a later analysis came from a VDJ recombination model fitted to out-of-frame rearrangements, and those results were checked against IGoR. In a later analysis, TCR-TCR, TCR-HLA and TCR-CMV co-occurrence was scored with hypergeometric tests, and a repertoire-size bias correction was applied to TCR pairs. In a later analysis, false discovery rates were estimated by permuting HLA or CMV assignments 20 times. In a later analysis, co-occurring TCRs were grouped using DBSCAN, and TCRdist sequence similarity was added for clustering within HLA-allele-positive subsets. Repertoires with fewer than 30,000 or more than 120,000 public chains were left out of co-occurrence clustering, as were five repertoires with anomalous nucleotide sharing. In TCRdb, the immuneACCESS table is reduced to in-frame sequences with V and J assigned. These tables do not hold every clone; where another copy was compared, an unresolved V gene accounts for under half, and the others remain unexplained. Clonal size and the V and J genes are those of that table, whereas D and trimming came from the DNA. This sample's records show 150,000 to 250,000 clones. The ten largest clonotypes hold 0.7% to 0.8% of the sample.

The cohort comprised 670 or so healthy bone marrow donors. At the time of sampling, every cohort member was nominally healthy, though immune exposures that went unrecorded were likely present. The donor was CMV seronegative and was included in the group of hundreds of seronegative cohort members. A peripheral blood sample was provided by each donor, and peripheral blood mononuclear cells were used for TCR beta sequencing. The Qiagen DNeasy Blood Extraction Kit was used to extract genomic DNA from the blood cell samples. On this clone: Its specific antigen is unknown.

Sequenced sample: PBMCs. This clonotype originated in a boy younger than 18 in good health and CMV-seronegative.

The nucleotide sequence is TGTGCCGGGGGGGACCGGTGGGGGCCCCAGCATTTT. It translates to CAGGDRWGPQHF. This sequence uses TRBV7-2 and TRBJ1-5, with TRBD1 perhaps the D gene, on 5 matching bases. The CDR3 covers 12 residues, taking in both the cysteine and the phenylalanine. The retained sequence is limited to the CDR3, 36 bases, with the frame set at the first base. The germline V gene specifies SGHTA as CDR1 and FQGNSA as CDR2. V loses 11 bases of germline sequence and J loses 9 bases, and the interval between the two ends is 17 bases. The reference TRBV7-2 and TRBJ1-5 proteins fill in what lies around the CDR3, so the full variable domain reads GAGVSQSPSNKVTEKGKDVELRCDPISGHTALYWYRQSLGQGLEFLIYFQGNSAPDKSGLPSDRFSAERTGGSVSTLTIQRTQQEDSAVYLCAGGDRWGPQHFGDGTRLSIL.